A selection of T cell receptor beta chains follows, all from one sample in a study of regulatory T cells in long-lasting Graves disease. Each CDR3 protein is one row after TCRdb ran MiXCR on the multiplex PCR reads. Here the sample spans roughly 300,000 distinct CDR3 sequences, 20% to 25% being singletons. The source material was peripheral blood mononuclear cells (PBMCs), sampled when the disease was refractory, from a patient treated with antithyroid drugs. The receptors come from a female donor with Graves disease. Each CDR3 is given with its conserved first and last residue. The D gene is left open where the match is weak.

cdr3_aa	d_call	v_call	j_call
CASTLSAGANVLTF	NA	TRBV27	TRBJ2-6
CASSLVPSKETQYF	NA	TRBV7-2	TRBJ2-5
CASSRRFDGYTF	NA	TRBV14	TRBJ1-2
CASSSTGTGRLHAFF	TRBD1	TRBV28	TRBJ1-1
CSAGQGATNSPLHF	TRBD1	TRBV20-1	TRBJ1-6
CASSPGQLGNQPQHF	NA	TRBV28	TRBJ1-5
CATGTSGTKEQYF	TRBD2	TRBV10-3	TRBJ2-7
CASSLQGEPNYGYTF	TRBD1	TRBV5-4	TRBJ1-2
CATSGRYSGNTIYF	NA	TRBV24-1	TRBJ1-3
CASSFRTGASGEQYF	TRBD1	TRBV7-2	TRBJ2-7
CSVYPLDRPDNYGYTF	TRBD1	TRBV29-1	TRBJ1-2
CASSQLDRAPPYEQYF	NA	TRBV14	TRBJ2-7
CASTLGSPDGYGYTF	NA	TRBV19	TRBJ1-2
CASRIGQGPTYEQYF	TRBD1	TRBV6-1	TRBJ2-7
CSARADHYEQYF	NA	TRBV20-1	TRBJ2-7
CASSLSPQVNYGYTF	NA	TRBV6-2/TRBV6-3	TRBJ1-2
CSAASVSTGELFF	NA	TRBV29-1	TRBJ2-2
CASSPNDRADTEAFF	TRBD1	TRBV18	TRBJ1-1
CASSTRQGLGYTF	TRBD1	TRBV5-4	TRBJ1-2
CASSLTVRWSNQPQHF	NA	TRBV28	TRBJ1-5
CASSLAGTGGTDTYGYTF	TRBD1	TRBV5-1	TRBJ1-2
CASSLVQGGYEQYF	TRBD1	TRBV28	TRBJ2-7
CASSWLSGTAYEQYF	NA	TRBV11-2	TRBJ2-7
CASSIGGDSSYEQYF	NA	TRBV19	TRBJ2-7
CASSPGRSYEQYF	NA	TRBV18	TRBJ2-7
CASSLTGNPDTQYF	NA	TRBV28	TRBJ2-3
CASSQVLSRGRGHEKLFF	TRBD1	TRBV4-1	TRBJ1-4
CASSNRPFGLAGEIQYF	TRBD2	TRBV7-9	TRBJ2-4
CAKPPGGAMGFDQPQHF	NA	TRBV19	TRBJ1-5
CAISGGGTGELFF	TRBD2	TRBV10-3	TRBJ2-2
CASSLVGQGYGYTF	NA	TRBV7-2	TRBJ1-2
CASSSDTQTPYF	NA	TRBV7-9	TRBJ2-5
CSVEDQGPNTEAFF	NA	TRBV29-1	TRBJ1-1
CASGRGGNQPQHF	NA	TRBV27	TRBJ1-5
CASSLSLPGAGYNEQFF	NA	TRBV28	NA
CASSASGYNSPLHF	NA	TRBV9	TRBJ1-6
CASIRDRGFDTEAFF	TRBD1	TRBV12-3/TRBV12-4	TRBJ1-1
CASSLQTSRETQYF	TRBD2	TRBV7-2	TRBJ2-5
CATREASTDTQYF	TRBD2	TRBV24-1	TRBJ2-3
CASSLHTDRPYEQYF	TRBD1	TRBV5-1	TRBJ2-7
CASSEVRPFSNQPQHF	NA	TRBV6-1	TRBJ1-5
CAISEKEPYGYTF	NA	TRBV10-3	TRBJ1-2
CSALTTGGTGYTF	TRBD1	TRBV20-1	TRBJ1-2
CASSPGDSYEQYF	NA	TRBV27	TRBJ2-7
CASSLVGRVETQYF	NA	TRBV7-2	TRBJ2-5
CASSLLGDGETQYF	NA	TRBV7-2	TRBJ2-5
CASSLDFPAYYGYTF	NA	TRBV5-1	TRBJ1-2
CATSSLDSTDTQYF	NA	TRBV15	TRBJ2-3
CASRGQGIPGAFF	TRBD1	TRBV2	TRBJ1-1
CASSENVLVNEQYF	NA	TRBV2	NA